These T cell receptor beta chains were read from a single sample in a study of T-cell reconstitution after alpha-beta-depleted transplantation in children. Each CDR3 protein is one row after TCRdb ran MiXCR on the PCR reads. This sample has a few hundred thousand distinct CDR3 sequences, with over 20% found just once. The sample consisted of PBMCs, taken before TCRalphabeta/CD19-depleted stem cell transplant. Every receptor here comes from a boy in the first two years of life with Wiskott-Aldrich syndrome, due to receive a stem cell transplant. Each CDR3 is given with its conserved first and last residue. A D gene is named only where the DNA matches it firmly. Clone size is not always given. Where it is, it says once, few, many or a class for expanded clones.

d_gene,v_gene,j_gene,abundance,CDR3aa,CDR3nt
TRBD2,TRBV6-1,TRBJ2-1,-,CASSRLGLAGRREQFF,TGTGCCAGCAGTCGGCTGGGACTAGCGGGCCGTCGGGAGCAGTTCTTC
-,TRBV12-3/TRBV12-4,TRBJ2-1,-,CASSLTSRGQFF,TGTGCCAGCAGTTTAACCTCTAGAGGTCAGTTCTTC
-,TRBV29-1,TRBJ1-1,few,CSAGRGGGITEAFF,TGCAGCGCTGGGAGGGGAGGTGGGATCACTGAAGCTTTCTTT
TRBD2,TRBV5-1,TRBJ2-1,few,CASSLATSGRYNEQFF,TGCGCCAGCAGCTTGGCGACTAGCGGGCGTTACAATGAGCAGTTCTTC
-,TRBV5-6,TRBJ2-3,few,CASSWQGDTQYF,TGTGCCAGCAGCTGGCAGGGTGATACGCAGTATTTT
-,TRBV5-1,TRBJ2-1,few,CASSLARLSSYNEQFF,TGCGCCAGCAGCTTGGCCAGGCTGAGCTCCTACAATGAGCAGTTCTTC
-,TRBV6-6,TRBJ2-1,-,CASSSLPGQFF,TGTGCCAGCAGTTCCCTCCCCGGGCAGTTCTTC
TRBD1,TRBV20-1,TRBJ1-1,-,CSAKAAGGNTEAFF,TGCAGTGCTAAAGCGGCAGGGGGGAACACTGAAGCTTTCTTT
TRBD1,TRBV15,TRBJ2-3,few,CATSWDRGYTDTQYF,TGTGCCACCAGTTGGGACAGGGGGTACACAGATACGCAGTATTTT
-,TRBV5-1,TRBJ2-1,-,CASSLRSDPNEQFF,TGCGCCAGCAGCTTGAGGAGCGACCCCAATGAGCAGTTCTTC
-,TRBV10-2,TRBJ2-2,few,CASSERPRTLGELFF,TGCGCCAGCAGTGAGAGGCCTAGGACATTAGGGGAGCTGTTTTTT
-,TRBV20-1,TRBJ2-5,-,CSAREGGLLTRTQYF,TGCAGTGCTAGAGAAGGAGGACTCCTTACAAGGACCCAGTACTTC
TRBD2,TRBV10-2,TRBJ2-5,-,CASSGVIPGLAVETQYF,TGCGCCAGCAGTGGGGTGATACCGGGACTAGCTGTGGAGACCCAGTACTTC
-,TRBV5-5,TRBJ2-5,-,CASSFSLALETQYF,TGTGCCAGCAGCTTTTCGCTAGCTTTAGAGACCCAGTACTTC
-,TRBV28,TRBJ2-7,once,CASSSLSWGPLYYEQYF,TGTGCCAGCAGTTCCCTATCTTGGGGGCCCCTATACTACGAGCAGTACTTC
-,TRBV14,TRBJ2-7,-,CASSQGQFFYEQYF,TGTGCCAGCAGCCAAGGACAGTTCTTCTACGAGCAGTACTTC
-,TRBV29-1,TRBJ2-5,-,CSVEPLLEEVAQYF,TGCAGCGTTGAACCCTTACTAGAGGAGGTGGCTCAGTACTTC
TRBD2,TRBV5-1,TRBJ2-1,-,CASSQTSGRGNEQFF,TGCGCCAGCAGCCAGACTAGCGGGAGGGGGAATGAGCAGTTCTTC
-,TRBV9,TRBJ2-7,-,CASSVGDSTDYEQYF,TGTGCCAGCAGCGTAGGGGATAGCACAGACTACGAGCAGTACTTC
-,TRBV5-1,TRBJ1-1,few,CASSLRSWGFRDTEAFF,TGCGCCAGCAGCTTGCGTAGCTGGGGGTTTAGGGACACTGAAGCTTTCTTT
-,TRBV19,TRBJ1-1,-,CASGINTEAFF,TGTGCCAGTGGGATTAACACTGAAGCTTTCTTT
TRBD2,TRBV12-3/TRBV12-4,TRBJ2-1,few,CASSHRDYGYNEQFF,TGTGCCAGCAGTCACCGGGACTACGGATACAATGAGCAGTTCTTC
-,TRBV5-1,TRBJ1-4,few,CASSRNGANEKLFF,TGCGCCAGCAGCCGTAACGGGGCTAATGAAAAACTGTTTTTT
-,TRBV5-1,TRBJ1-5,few,CASSVAENQPQHF,TGCGCCAGCAGCGTGGCCGAGAATCAGCCCCAGCATTTT
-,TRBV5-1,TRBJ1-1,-,CASSLNAEAFF,TGCGCCAGCAGCCTGAACGCTGAAGCTTTCTTT
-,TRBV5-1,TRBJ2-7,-,CASSRRGGTWAGAYEQYF,TGCGCCAGCAGCCGACGAGGTGGTACCTGGGCTGGGGCCTACGAGCAGTACTTC
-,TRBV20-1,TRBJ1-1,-,CSARTPGGSTEAFF,TGCAGTGCTAGGACCCCTGGGGGAAGCACTGAAGCTTTCTTT
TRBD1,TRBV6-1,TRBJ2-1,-,CASSRTGWNEQFF,TGTGCCAGCAGCAGGACAGGGTGGAATGAGCAGTTCTTC
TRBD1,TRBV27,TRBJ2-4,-,CASSLLDRGEKNIQYF,TGTGCCAGCAGTTTATTGGACAGGGGGGAAAAAAACATTCAGTACTTC
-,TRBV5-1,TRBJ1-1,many,CASSLAVGPTAEAFF,TGCGCCAGCAGCTTGGCCGTCGGGCCGACCGCTGAAGCTTTCTTT
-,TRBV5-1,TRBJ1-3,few,CASSLGSISGNTIYF,TGCGCCAGCAGCTTGGGCAGCATCTCTGGAAACACCATATATTTT
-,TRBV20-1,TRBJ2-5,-,CSANRLEQETQYF,TGCAGTGCGAATCGACTGGAACAAGAGACCCAGTACTTC
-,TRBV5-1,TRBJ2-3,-,CASSFLDSYGDTQYF,TGCGCCAGCAGCTTCCTGGACAGTTATGGGGATACGCAGTATTTT
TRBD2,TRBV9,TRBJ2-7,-,CASSQGLASYEQYF,TGTGCCAGCAGCCAGGGACTAGCATCCTACGAGCAGTACTTC
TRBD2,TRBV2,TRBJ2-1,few,CASSDGLAGVSNEQFF,TGTGCCAGCAGTGATGGACTAGCGGGAGTATCGAATGAGCAGTTCTTC
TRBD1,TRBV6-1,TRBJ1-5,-,CASSEAGTGRVNQPQHF,TGTGCCAGCAGTGAAGCGGGGACAGGGAGGGTCAATCAGCCCCAGCATTTT
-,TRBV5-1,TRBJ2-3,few,CASSLVLEGTQYF,TGCGCCAGCAGCTTGGTGTTGGAGGGTACGCAGTATTTT
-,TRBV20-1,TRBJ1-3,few,CSARDGISGNTIYF,TGCAGTGCTAGGGACGGTATCTCTGGAAACACCATATATTTT
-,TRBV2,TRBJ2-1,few,CASSDRGYNEQFF,TGTGCCAGCAGTGACCGCGGTTACAATGAGCAGTTCTTC
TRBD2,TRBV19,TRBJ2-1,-,CASSIETSGVGVRNEQFF,TGTGCCAGTAGTATAGAGACTAGCGGGGTGGGGGTAAGGAATGAGCAGTTCTTC
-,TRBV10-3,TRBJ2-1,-,CAITTSWNEQFF,TGTGCCATCACTACGAGTTGGAATGAGCAGTTCTTC
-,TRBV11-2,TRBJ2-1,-,CASSSTRDEQFF,TGTGCCAGCAGCTCGACCCGCGATGAGCAGTTCTTC
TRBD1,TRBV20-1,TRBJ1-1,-,CSARDGYRGKNTEAFF,TGCAGTGCTAGAGATGGATACAGGGGTAAGAACACTGAAGCTTTCTTT
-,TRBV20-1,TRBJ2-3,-,CSARAPTSYTQYF,TGCAGTGCTAGAGCTCCGACTAGTTATACGCAGTATTTT
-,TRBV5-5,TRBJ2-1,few,CASSLEGDRSYNEQFF,TGTGCCAGCAGCTTGGAGGGAGACCGCTCCTACAATGAGCAGTTCTTC
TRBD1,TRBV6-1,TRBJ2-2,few,CASSRVTGQNTGELFF,TGTGCCAGCAGTCGCGTGACAGGGCAAAACACCGGGGAGCTGTTTTTT
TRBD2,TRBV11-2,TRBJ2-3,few,CASSGGAGVIDTQYF,TGTGCCAGCAGCGGGGGAGCGGGAGTAATAGATACGCAGTATTTT
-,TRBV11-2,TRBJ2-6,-,CASRPLGGSYSGANVLTF,TGTGCCAGCAGGCCTCTTGGGGGCAGCTACTCTGGGGCCAACGTCCTGACTTTC